This is a list of T cell receptor beta chains from one sample in a study of blood T cell repertoires in COVID-19. Produced via immunoSEQ multiplex PCR; TCRdb's table is partial and in-frame only. The sample contains around 100,000 clones, more than 75% of which appear only once. Sequenced sample: peripheral blood. These receptors were obtained from a human donor with acute or convalescent COVID-19. The donor label of this sample is uncertain. The CDR3 runs from the conserved cysteine through the conserved F or W.

v_call cdr3_aa
TRBV7-9 CASSQQARGGENTYGYTF
TRBV7-2 CASSPRPSGTNYEQYF
TRBV7-2 CASSLGWRRAGYGYTF
TRBV7-9 CASSTDSYEQYF
TRBV7-2 CASSWGAGGSSYNEQFF
TRBV6-2/TRBV6-3 CASSYVVGGGANNEQFF
TRBV28 CASSASLYGYTF
TRBV14 CASSQSGGPTDTQYF
TRBV19 CASSKQGFPNTGELFF
TRBV18 CASSPPAAPQETQYF
TRBV3-1/TRBV3-2 CASSQDGQGINTEAFF
TRBV28 CASSFAGYGYTF